Many counts were recorded for the clone carrying this T cell receptor beta chain. Its antigen remains unidentified. This sample was taken from a study of identical twins. Overall study findings and caveats: Donors were not followed over many years; analysis was cross-sectional. Clonotypes of the beta chain that were abundant in cord blood carried fewer insertions (memory repertoires showed none).

Donors uniformly comprised healthy Caucasians. With template switching, a universal primer site was added, and the cDNA carried unique molecular identifiers. One entry per CDR3 protein, called by TCRdb with MiXCR from the 5' RACE reads. The data show about 150,000 distinct CDR3 sequences, with around 3.4% seen just once and 8.1% held by the top ten. The length of the CDR3 is 14 residues. V was clipped by 2 bases and J by 0 bases, with 7 bases between them. CDR1 is KGHSH, CDR2 LQKENI, per germline. The sequence was collected from a man younger than 35 in good health. The gene calls are TRBV18 and TRBJ1-1; D not certain. Source material: memory T cells sorted from blood. The CDR3 sequence: CASSPTAMNTEAFF. In nucleotides, the CDR3 is TGTGCCAGCTCACCAACGGCCATGAACACTGAAGCTTTCTTT.